This T cell receptor (beta chain) was documented in a study of shared clonotypes between healthy human individuals. Study information: Three CD4 naive, three CD4 memory, two CD8 naive and one CD8 memory plate were used per donor.

Germline V CDR1 and CDR2: SGHAT, FQNNGV. The germline V and J ends were trimmed by 1 base and 3 bases, with 10 bases remaining between them. The CDR3 sequence is 14 residues long. The authors ran the assay at deep level. Profiling relied on immunoSEQ multiplex PCR, and the TCRdb table lists in-frame clones only, not all of them. The repertoire holds around 2.5 million clones, with approximately 93% as singletons. Sequenced input: naive CD4+ T cells from PBMCs. Subset here: CD45RA+ positively selected. The V and J genes are TRBV11-2 and TRBJ2-7, with TRBD1 as a possible D gene (5 bases). This receptor was taken from a man between 18 and 29 years old in good health. Some clones in this sample may be carry-over from other donors' samples. The CDR3 bases are TGTGCCAGCAGCTTAGGCAGGGAATTCTACGAGCAGTACTTC. Translating it yields CASSLGREFYEQYF.